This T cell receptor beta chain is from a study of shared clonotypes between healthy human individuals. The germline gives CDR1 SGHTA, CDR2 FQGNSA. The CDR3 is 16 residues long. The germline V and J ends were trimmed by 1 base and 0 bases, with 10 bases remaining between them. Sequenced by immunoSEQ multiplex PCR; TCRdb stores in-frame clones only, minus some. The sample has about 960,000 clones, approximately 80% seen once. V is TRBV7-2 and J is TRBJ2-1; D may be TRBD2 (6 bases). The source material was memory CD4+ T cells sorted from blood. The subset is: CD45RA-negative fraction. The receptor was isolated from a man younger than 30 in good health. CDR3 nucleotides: TGTGCCAGCAGCTTAGTAGGGAGGAGCTCCTACAATGAGCAGTTCTTC. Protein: CASSLVGRSSYNEQFF.